A single sample gave rise to the 9 T cell receptor beta chains below, sequenced in a study of early T cells in non-severe SARS-CoV-2 infection. TCRdb reanalysed the 5' RACE reads using MiXCR and keeps one entry per CDR3 protein. Of approximately 66,000 distinct CDR3 sequences in the sample, about 13% were seen once. The sequencing input was whole blood. These receptors were collected from an adult who was a healthcare worker with PCR-confirmed SARS-CoV-2 infection or an uninfected control (not recorded which).

Many counts were recorded for this clonotype. The chain combines TRBV5-5 with TRBJ1-1, with D uncertain. The CDR3 has 11 amino acids. Germline CDR1 SGHKS, CDR2 YYEKEE (reference sequence). Trimming took off 1 base at V and 8 bases at J, with 6 bases between the two ends. CDR3 in amino acids: CASSLRDEAFF. Written as DNA, the CDR3 is TGTGCCAGCAGCTTGAGAGACGAAGCTTTCTTT.

This clonotype came up a few times. The chain has TRBV3-1 and TRBJ2-1; tentatively, D is TRBD2 (6 bases). In germline, CDR1 is LGHDT, CDR2 YNNKEL (reference sequence). The CDR3 extends over 18 amino acids. Trimming took 5 bases from V and 0 from J, leaving 20 bases between them. CDR3 protein: CASSKTPRPGSSYNEQFF. Here the CDR3 DNA reads TGTGCCAGCAGCAAAACCCCAAGACCCGGGAGCTCCTACAATGAGCAGTTCTTC.

The chain carries TRBV14 and TRBJ1-2; D is unclear. There are 13 residues in the CDR3. The V gene lost 4 bases and the J gene lost 4 bases, with 10 bases spanning the gap. The germline V gene encodes CDR1 SGHDN and CDR2 FVKESK. In DNA form, the CDR3 reads TGTGCCAGCAGCCTGACCCTCTTCTATGGCTACACCTTC. It yields the protein CASSLTLFYGYTF. The full variable domain, rest sourced from reference TRBV14 and TRBJ1-2, is EAGVTQFPSHSVIEKGQTVTLRCDPISGHDNLYWYRRVMGKEIKFLLHFVKESKQDESGMPNNRFLAERTGGTYSTLKVQPAELEDSGVYFCASSLTLFYGYTFGSGTRLTVV.

At least ten counts were recorded for this clonotype. The CDR3 nucleotides read TGTGCCAGCAGCTTAAGTAGCGGGGGATATGAGACCCAGTACTTC. The encoded protein is CASSLSSGGYETQYF. The chain carries TRBV7-3 and TRBJ2-5; 9 nucleotides align to TRBD2. Per germline, CDR1 SGHTA and CDR2 FQGTGA. Trimming at V came to 1 base and at J to 5 bases, leaving 5 bases not matched to a gene. This CDR3 spans 15 amino acids.

This clonotype was picked up many times. This chain connects TRBV30 to TRBJ2-7, with a possible D match to TRBD2 (6 bases). Germline V gives CDR1 GTSNPN, CDR2 SVGIG (reference sequence). The CDR3 is made up of 12 amino acids. V lost 7 bases, J lost 0 bases, and 10 bases lay in between. The CDR3 DNA is TGTGCCTACGGGGGAAGCTCCTACGAGCAGTACTTC. Protein sequence: CAYGGSSYEQYF.

This clonotype has just a few counts. The chain recombines TRBV5-5 with TRBJ2-1; D uncertain. CDR1 SGHKS and CDR2 YYEKEE come from the germline V gene (reference sequence). The CDR3 contains 14 residues. V lost 5 bases and J lost 4, with 13 bases in between. As DNA, the CDR3 is TGTGCCAGCAGGATCGATAGAGCATACAATGAGCAGTTCTTC. As protein: CASRIDRAYNEQFF.

The rearrangement joins TRBV5-1 to TRBJ2-1; 9 bases are shared with TRBD2. The V and J ends lost 2 bases and 2 bases, in that order; junction bases with no gene match: 2. Per the germline V gene, CDR1 is SGHRS and CDR2 is YFSETQ. The CDR3 consists of 15 residues. The CDR3 sequence: CASSLAGGTYNEQFF. The CDR3 DNA is TGCGCCAGCAGCTTAGCGGGAGGCACCTACAATGAGCAGTTCTTC.

This clonotype was counted at least ten times. This chain connects TRBV5-1 to TRBJ2-2, with 9 bases that match TRBD2. This CDR3 is 16 amino acids long. Germline CDR1 is SGHRS and CDR2 is YFSETQ. With 2 bases clipped from V and 0 bases from J, the junction kept 2 bases outside the gene matches. The CDR3 spells CASSLLAGPNTGELFF. The CDR3 DNA is TGCGCCAGCAGCTTACTAGCGGGCCCGAACACCGGGGAGCTGTTTTTT.

Details on this clonotype: This may be a read error, as it is one base from a much larger clone. CDR3 bases: TGTGCCAGCACCTGGGGGCAGCAAGAGACCCAGTACTTC. This translates into CASTWGQQETQYF. The chain recombines TRBV5-4 with TRBJ2-5, with D tentatively TRBD1 (6 bases). V lost 6 bases and J lost 2, with 11 bases in between. Germline CDR1 is SGHNT and CDR2 is YYREEE (reference sequence). The CDR3 totals 13 residues.